This T cell receptor beta chain was sequenced for a study of T-cell reconstitution after alpha-beta-depleted transplantation in children. Unique molecular identifiers were incorporated when the TCRbeta library was constructed. TCRdb reprocessed the PCR reads via MiXCR and lists one record per CDR3 protein. Found here are roughly 590,000 distinct CDR3 sequences, around a sixth of them singletons; the top ten hold 1.1%. Sequenced material: PBMCs from the stem cell graft donor, taken from the stem cell graft. The clonotype originates from a human donor who donated a stem cell graft to a child with acute myeloid leukemia.

The DNA for the CDR3 is TGTGCCAGCAGACTAGGACCGAACACCGGGGAGCTGTTTTTT. Translated, it gives CASRLGPNTGELFF. The V and J genes are TRBV12-3 or TRBV12-4 and TRBJ2-2, with D perhaps matching TRBD2 (5 bases). Trimming took off 6 bases at V and 0 bases at J, with 8 bases between the two ends. The CDR3 has 14 residues.